A single sample gave rise to the 8 T cell receptor beta chains below, sequenced in a study of T cell repertoires in cytomegalovirus infection. These receptors' targets are unknown. Via MiXCR, TCRdb re-called the reads, giving one row per CDR3 protein. The sample holds approximately 300,000 distinct CDR3 sequences, more than 20% seen once. This specimen consisted of cultured PBMCs, obtained from culture after CMV antigen stimulation. The receptors derive from a human donor in good health (CMV status not recorded). Some clones in this sample may be carry-over from other donors' samples.

V is TRBV28 and J is TRBJ1-1; D possibly corresponds to TRBD1 (5 bases). Germline values: CDR1 MDHEN, CDR2 SYDVKM. V lost 8 bases, J lost 4 bases, and 14 bases lay in between. This CDR3 region has 13 residues. CDR3 sequence: CASLGASGTEAFF. As DNA, the CDR3 is TGTGCCAGCCTAGGGGCGTCGGGCACTGAAGCTTTCTTT.

This clonotype was seen ten or more times. The chain joins TRBV7-8 to TRBJ2-5; D is unclear. Germline lookup yields CDR1 SGHVS and CDR2 FQNEAQ. V dropped 5 bases and J dropped 5 bases, with 24 bases sitting between them. The CDR3 sequence is 17 residues long. The CDR3 loop is CASSPNSATVVGETQYF. As DNA, the CDR3 is TGTGCCAGCAGCCCTAATTCTGCGACCGTAGTTGGTGAGACCCAGTACTTC.

This clonotype was counted a few times. The chain carries TRBV7-2 and TRBJ2-1, with no clear D. The length of the CDR3 is 12 residues. The germline CDR1 and CDR2 sequences are SGHTA and FQGNSA. V was shortened by 5 bases and J by 10 bases, with 12 bases between the two germline ends. The CDR3 nucleotides are TGTGCCAGCAGCACCCCTATGGGCGAGCAGTTCTTC. This sequence encodes CASSTPMGEQFF.

The chain carries TRBV12-3 or TRBV12-4 and TRBJ1-2; D gene ambiguous. The germline V and J ends were trimmed by 7 bases and 2 bases, with 8 bases remaining between them. The CDR3 is made up of 12 amino acids. The CDR3 loop is CASTHFNYGYTF. CDR3 DNA sequence: TGTGCCAGCACCCATTTCAACTATGGCTACACCTTC.

The table lists this clonotype with a few counts. The rearrangement links TRBV25-1 to TRBJ1-3; maybe TRBD1 (6 bases). From germline, CDR1 is MGHDK and CDR2 SYGVNS. The CDR3 runs to 15 residues. The V end was cut by 8 bases, the J end by 1 base, with 15 bases between. In nucleotides, the CDR3 is TGTGCCAGCTCGCCTCCTGGACAGTCTGGAAACACCATATATTTT. It translates to CASSPPGQSGNTIYF.

The V gene is TRBV6-8, the J gene TRBJ2-3, with 14 bases fitting TRBD2. V shed 2 bases and J 4 bases; nucleotides not matched to a gene: 5. The CDR3 totals 17 residues. Per germline, CDR1 MNHGY and CDR2 SAAAGT. CDR3 nucleotides: TGTGCCAGCAGTTACGGAGGGACTAGCGGGAGTTCAGATACGCAGTATTTT. Protein: CASSYGGTSGSSDTQYF.

This clonotype was seen repeatedly, ten times or more. The rearrangement links TRBV9 to TRBJ1-6, with D unclear. Germline V gene lookup returns CDR1 SGDLS and CDR2 YYNGEE. The CDR3 runs 17 residues. Trimming cost V 3 bases and J 0 bases, with 13 bases left between them. In DNA, the CDR3 is TGTGCCAGCAGCGCTGACGGCACGAGCTCCTATAATTCACCCCTCCACTTT. This sequence encodes CASSADGTSSYNSPLHF.

The chain uses TRBV19 and TRBJ2-1, with TRBD2 identical over 7 bases. The junction had 12 bases not matched to a gene; V was cut back by 5 bases and J by 2 bases. CDR3 length: 17 amino acids. Germline V gene sequence: CDR1 LNHDA, CDR2 SQIVND (reference sequence). The CDR3 nucleotides read TGTGCCAGTAGTGGGGACTATGATGGGCTCCCCTACAATGAGCAGTTCTTC. Translating gives CASSGDYDGLPYNEQFF.